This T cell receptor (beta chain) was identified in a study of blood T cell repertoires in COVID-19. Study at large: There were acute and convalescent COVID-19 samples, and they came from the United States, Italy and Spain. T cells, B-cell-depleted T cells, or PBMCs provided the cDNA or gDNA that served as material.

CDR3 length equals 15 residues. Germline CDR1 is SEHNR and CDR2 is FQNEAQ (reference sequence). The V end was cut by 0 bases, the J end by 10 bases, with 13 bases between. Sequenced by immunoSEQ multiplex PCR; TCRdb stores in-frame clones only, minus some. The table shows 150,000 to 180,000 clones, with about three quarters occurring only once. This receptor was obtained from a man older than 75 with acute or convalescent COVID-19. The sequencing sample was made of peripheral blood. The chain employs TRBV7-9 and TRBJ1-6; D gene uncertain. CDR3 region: CASSLAAGSSSPLHF. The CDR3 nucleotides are TGTGCCAGCAGCTTAGCGGCAGGCTCCTCGTCACCCCTCCACTTT.